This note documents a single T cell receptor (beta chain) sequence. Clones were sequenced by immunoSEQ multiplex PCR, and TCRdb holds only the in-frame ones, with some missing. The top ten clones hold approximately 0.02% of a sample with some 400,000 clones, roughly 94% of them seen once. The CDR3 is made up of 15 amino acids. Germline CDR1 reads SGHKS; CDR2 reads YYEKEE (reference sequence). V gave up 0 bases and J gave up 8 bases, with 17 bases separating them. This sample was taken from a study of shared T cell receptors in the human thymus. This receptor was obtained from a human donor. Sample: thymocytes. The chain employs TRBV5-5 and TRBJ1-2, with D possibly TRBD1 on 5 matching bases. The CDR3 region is CASSLGTSWEEGYTF. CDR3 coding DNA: TGTGCCAGCAGCTTGGGGACAAGCTGGGAAGAAGGCTACACCTTC.